Given below is one T cell receptor beta chain in context. Its specificity is unknown. These data are taken from a study of T cell repertoires in cytomegalovirus infection. TCRdb reanalysed the reads using MiXCR and keeps one entry per CDR3 protein. The sample holds fewer than 1,000,000 distinct CDR3 sequences, around 31% seen once. The sequence came from a human donor in good health (CMV status not recorded). Some clones in this sample may be carry-over from other donors' samples. This sample comprised cultured CD8+ T cells from PBMCs, obtained from culture after CMV antigen stimulation.

The DNA of the CDR3 is TGTGCCAGCAGCACCGGGAGGAGCAATCAGCCCCAGCATTTT. Translated, it gives CASSTGRSNQPQHF. The J gene is TRBJ1-5, the V gene TRBV6-2 or TRBV6-3; D is unclear. Trimming pared 6 bases from V and 1 base from J, leaving 10 bases between. Germline CDR1 MNHEY, CDR2 SVGEGT. CDR3 size: 14 residues.